These 14 T cell receptor beta chains originate from one sample sequenced in a study of beta chain bispecific antibodies for T cell cancers. General observations from the study: Most targeted TRBV signal came from the leukemia cell line cells, not normal T cells. After anti-TRBV12 rather than anti-CD19 exposure, TRBV12-3 made up around 99% less of total TRBV signal.

These receptors have no identified antigens. Either OKT3 anti-CD3 antibody or CD3/CD28 beads expanded T cells from blood mononuclear cells over 3 days. TCRdb reprocessed the 5' RACE reads via MiXCR and lists one record per CDR3 protein. Here the sample spans around 19,000 distinct CDR3 sequences, more than 2% being singletons. Here the sequenced sample was healthy donor T cells cultured with leukemia cells, taken from a culture containing a bispecific antibody targeting TCR Vbeta12. The receptors derive from a human donor in good health. Some clones in this sample may be carry-over from other donors' samples.

This clonotype was recorded many times. The chain links TRBV28 to TRBJ2-7, with a tentative D call TRBD2 (5 bases). This CDR3 has 12 amino acids. Germline V gene sequence: CDR1 MDHEN, CDR2 SYDVKM. The V end lost 6 bases, the J end lost 2 bases, and 8 bases lay between the germline ends. The CDR3, as DNA: TGTGCCAGCAGCTCCGGGGCCTACGAGCAGTACTTC. This encodes CASSSGAYEQYF.

The table lists this clonotype with many counts. The chain combines TRBV5-4 with TRBJ1-2; D is unclear. The V gene's germline CDR1 is SGHNT and CDR2 YYREEE (reference sequence). The CDR3 extends over 13 amino acids. Trimming pared 1 base from V and 3 bases from J, leaving 7 bases between. The CDR3 nucleotides read TGTGCCAGCAGCTTGCAGGACTACTATGGCTACACCTTC. It codes for CASSLQDYYGYTF.

The V and J genes are TRBV3-1 and TRBJ2-7; perhaps D is TRBD1 or TRBD2 (5 bases each). The CDR3 runs to 14 residues. Germline V gene lookup returns CDR1 LGHDT and CDR2 YNNKEL (reference sequence). With 5 bases removed from V and 2 bases from J, the gap between germline ends came to 13 bases. The CDR3 loop is CASSSRDGTYEQYF. The CDR3, as DNA: TGTGCCAGCAGCTCGAGGGACGGAACCTACGAGCAGTACTTC.

In its sample, this clonotype was seen many times. The V and J genes are TRBV9 and TRBJ2-5; D gene ambiguous. The CDR3 length is 13 residues. With 2 bases removed from V and 4 bases from J, the gap between germline ends came to 9 bases. The germline V gene has CDR1 SGDLS and CDR2 YYNGEE. CDR3 loop: CASSVPPGETQYF. The CDR3 DNA sequence: TGTGCCAGCAGCGTCCCCCCGGGAGAGACCCAGTACTTC.

This chain links TRBV15 with TRBJ2-2; D remains unclear. CDR1 LNHNV and CDR2 YYDKDF come from the germline V gene (reference sequence). Deletions cut 5 bases from V and 0 bases from J, with 13 bases between. The CDR3 is 16 residues long. CDR3 DNA sequence: TGTGCCACCAGCCCCCGCTGGATAGCGAACACCGGGGAGCTGTTTTTT. It specifies CATSPRWIANTGELFF.

This clonotype was observed many times. V is TRBV24-1 and J is TRBJ2-1, with 8 bases fitting TRBD1. The CDR3 loop spans 16 amino acids. In germline, CDR1 is KGHDR, CDR2 SFDVKD. The V segment lost 4 bases and the J segment 3 bases; nucleotides outside the gene matches: 7. CDR3 in DNA: TGTGCCACCAGTGACCAGGGGGCCAGGAACTACAATGAGCAGTTCTTC. This gives the protein CATSDQGARNYNEQFF.

This clonotype was recorded many times. The genes are TRBV7-6 and TRBJ2-5; D gene unclear. CDR1 is SGHVS and CDR2 is FNYEAQ in the germline V gene. The CDR3 contains 14 residues. V lost 5 bases to trimming and J lost 2 bases, with 12 bases between them. Written as DNA, the CDR3 is TGTGCCAGCAGCCCCGGGTCAGTTCAAGAGACCCAGTACTTC. Protein: CASSPGSVQETQYF.

There are many counts of this clonotype. The V call is TRBV5-1, the J call TRBJ1-3; D is undetermined. Between the trimmed V and J ends, which lost 3 bases and 3 bases, there was a span of 16 bases. The CDR3 runs to 16 residues. The germline V gene encodes CDR1 SGHRS and CDR2 YFSETQ. The CDR3 coding sequence is TGCGCCAGCAGCTCCCTCGGCCCGGGCCGTGGAAACACCATATATTTT. Encoded protein: CASSSLGPGRGNTIYF.

This clonotype was observed at least ten times. This chain connects TRBV6-5 to TRBJ1-2, with D uncertain. Trimming shortened V by 0 bases and J by 5 bases, and 10 bases separated the two germline ends. The CDR3 runs 14 residues. The germline V gene encodes CDR1 MNHEY and CDR2 SVGAGI. The CDR3 region has the DNA TGTGCCAGCAGTTACTCGGCGGGAGTTTATGGCTACACCTTC. It translates to CASSYSAGVYGYTF.

In this sample, this clonotype turned up many times. V usage is TRBV29-1 and J usage is TRBJ2-7, with 14 bases aligning to TRBD2. The J segment lost 5 bases and the V segment lost 5 bases, leaving 5 bases of the junction unmatched. Germline CDR1 and CDR2: SQVTM and ANQGSEA. The CDR3 totals 14 residues. The CDR3 here is CSVRLAGGPNEQYF. Written as DNA, the CDR3 is TGCAGCGTTCGACTAGCGGGGGGGCCTAACGAGCAGTACTTC.

This clonotype occurred many times. The genes are TRBV6-5 and TRBJ2-1; 7 bases align to TRBD1. The CDR3 covers 16 residues. V lost 3 bases, J lost 8 bases, and 13 bases stayed unmatched. Germline V gene lookup returns CDR1 MNHEY and CDR2 SVGAGI. CDR3 protein: CASSYSIPGQRHEQFF. The DNA of the CDR3 is TGTGCCAGCAGTTATTCAATCCCGGGACAGCGGCATGAGCAGTTCTTC.

This clonotype was observed at least ten times. The chain is built from TRBV24-1 and TRBJ2-1; D call uncertain. CDR3 length equals 12 residues. CDR1 and CDR2 (germline): KGHDR, SFDVKD. V was shortened by 4 bases and J by 8 bases, with 8 bases between the two germline ends. The DNA for the CDR3 is TGTGCCACCAGTGAGTTGGGCGATGAGCAGTTCTTC. It is translated as CATSELGDEQFF.

The sample holds many counts of this clonotype. V is TRBV6-5 and J is TRBJ1-2, with D maybe TRBD1 (6 bases). With 2 bases removed from V and 0 bases from J, the gap between germline ends came to 22 bases. Germline CDR1 reads MNHEY; CDR2 reads SVGAGI. The CDR3 loop spans 19 amino acids. CDR3 sequence reads: CASSYGLLEGGQANYGYTF. Here the CDR3 DNA reads TGTGCCAGCAGTTACGGCTTGTTAGAGGGGGGGCAAGCTAACTATGGCTACACCTTC.

This clonotype was counted many times. The J gene is TRBJ1-1, the V gene TRBV20-1; D is unclear. CDR1 and CDR2 from the germline V gene are DFQATT and SNEGSKA (reference sequence). CDR3 length: 12 residues. V lost 5 bases and J 1 base, leaving 8 bases between the germline ends. The CDR3 coding sequence is TGCAGTGCTGAAGACCCGAACACTGAAGCTTTCTTT. It specifies CSAEDPNTEAFF.